This T cell receptor (beta chain) emerged from a study of human T cells and chemical hapten exposure. Looking at the study overall: Minor volume differences among pooled libraries chiefly drove per-sample TCR yield variation.

Described time point: pre-sensitization, week 0. As to treatment: therapeutic diphenylcyclopropenone sensitization with weekly scalp DPC. This clonotype was counted many times. This CDR3 has 15 residues. Trimming removed 5 bases from V and 5 bases from J, with 18 bases in between. The germline V gene has CDR1 SGHTA and CDR2 FQGNSA. Via MiXCR, TCRdb re-called the RACE reads, giving one row per CDR3 protein. The data hold 80,000 to 95,000 distinct CDR3 sequences, with nearly 10% observed a single time. This sample comprised whole blood, obtained in connection with sensitization to the hapten diphenylcyclopropenone (DPC). The clonotype originates from a woman between 40 and 55 years old with alopecia areata. Some clones in this sample may be carry-over from other donors' samples. The V gene is TRBV7-2, the J gene TRBJ1-2; TRBD1 is a possible D gene (6 bases). The chain's CDR3 is CASSPPPGAGYGYTF. CDR3 bases: TGTGCCAGCAGCCCACCGCCGGGGGCGGGGTATGGCTACACCTTC.